This T cell receptor (beta chain) was identified during a study of blood T cell repertoires in COVID-19 (TCRdb year 2020). As for the study more broadly: Samples covering the acute and convalescent phases of COVID-19 were provided by collaborators in the United States, Italy and Spain. Sample metadata almost always included a de-identified subject ID, COVID-19 status, age in years and sex. The samples were drawn from the first 160 participants of the ongoing ImmuneRACE study and from under 1,500 subjects provided by 6 global collaborators. The material from the prospective study consisted of cDNA or gDNA derived from T cells, B-cell-depleted T cells, or PBMCs. Subjects who had been exposed to COVID-19, were actively infected with it, or had recovered from it provided the deeply sampled blood TCRbeta repertoires that made up the dataset. HLA class I and class II types, where available, came from metadata supplied by the sample provider rather than from assay-based typing. A freely available public database, intended as a resource for researchers studying the immune response to SARS-CoV-2, is where the repertoires were released.

The junction shows trimming of 5 bases on V and 0 bases on J, plus 11 bases between the germline ends. Inclusive of the bounding cysteine and phenylalanine, the CDR3 is 15 residues long. Only the CDR3 DNA stays, 45 bases, in frame from base 1. In the germline V gene (reference sequence), CDR1 corresponds to LGHDT and CDR2 to YNNKEL. Study-wide conclusions, independent of this receptor: The amount of clinical and demographic metadata varied by source and participant and was provided uncurated.

Note on this clone: It lacks a known antigen. Base qualities are not provided; no much larger clone lies one nucleotide away.

TCRbeta CDR3 regions were amplified from genomic DNA by means of the immunoSEQ Assay, a bias-controlled multiplex PCR. On the study's bioinformatics: Within the assay, amplification of reference gene primers was used to estimate how many nucleated cells each sample contained. To quantify the absolute abundance of each unique TCRbeta CDR3 rearrangement, sequence reads were collapsed and filtered. For each sample, productive Simpson clonality was calculated by taking the square root of Simpson's diversity index across productive rearrangements. TCRdb stores this immuneACCESS table with in-frame sequences only. Part of the clones is absent; in the studies checked, under half of the shortfall reflects unresolved V genes, and no reason is known for the rest. V, J and clone size were drawn from that table, and D and trimming were deduced from the DNA. Counted in this sample were roughly 260,000 clones; just over 90% of them appeared once. The ten most abundant clones make up under 2.5% of the sample.

In the prospective study, participants were roughly 18 to 100 years old, resided in approximately 25 geographic areas of the United States, and were enrolled through a virtual design. To assign participants to cohorts, the prospective study relied on clinical history that participants themselves reported in a screening survey and a study questionnaire. Recovered participants in ImmuneRACE Cohort 3 were defined as having two consecutive negative NP/OP PCR tests, clearance from a healthcare professional, or resolution of symptoms. In the prospective study, whole blood, serum and a nasopharyngeal or oropharyngeal swab were collected from each participant by mobile phlebotomists. Prospective study participants could optionally give additional blood draws and questionnaires over an approximately two-month period. Before DNA extraction, prospective study blood samples were shipped either frozen or at room temperature.

Sequencing used PBMCs or T cells enriched from blood (not recorded which). In this chain, TRBV3-1 (or the pseudogene TRBV3-2) is recombined with TRBJ1-5, with the D gene too uncertain to name. The clonotype comes from a woman between 18 and 29 years old who had recovered from COVID-19. CDR3 loop: CASSSEPYSNQPQHF. The sequenced DNA: TGTGCCAGCAGCTCAGAACCGTATAGCAATCAGCCCCAGCATTTT.